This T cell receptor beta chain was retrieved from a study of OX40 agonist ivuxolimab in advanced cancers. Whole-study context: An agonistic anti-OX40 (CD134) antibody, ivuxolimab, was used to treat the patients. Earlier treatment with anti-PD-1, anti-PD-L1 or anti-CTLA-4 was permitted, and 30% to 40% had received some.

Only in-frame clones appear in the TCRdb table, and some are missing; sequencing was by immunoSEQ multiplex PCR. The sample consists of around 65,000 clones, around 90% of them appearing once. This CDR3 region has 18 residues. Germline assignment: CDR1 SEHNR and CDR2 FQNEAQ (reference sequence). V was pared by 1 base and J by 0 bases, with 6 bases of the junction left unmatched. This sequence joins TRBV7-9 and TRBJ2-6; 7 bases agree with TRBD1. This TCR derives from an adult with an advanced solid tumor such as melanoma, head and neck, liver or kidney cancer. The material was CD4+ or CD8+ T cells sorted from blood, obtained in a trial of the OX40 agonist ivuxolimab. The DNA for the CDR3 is TGTGCCAGCAGCTTAGTAGCAGGGGGAACCTCTGGGGCCAACGTCCTGACTTTC. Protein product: CASSLVAGGTSGANVLTF. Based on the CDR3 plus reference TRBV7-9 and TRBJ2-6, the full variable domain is DTGVSQNPRHKITKRGQNVTFRCDPISEHNRLYWYRQTLGQGPEFLTYFQNEAQLEKSRLLSDRFSAERPKGSFSTLEIQRTEQGDSAMYLCASSLVAGGTSGANVLTFGAGSRLTVL.